The entry below describes one TCR beta chain. The antigen is not known. This entry belongs to a study of identical twins. Study results and caveats: For zero-insertion analyses, partial confounding could come from invariant MAIT and iNKT cells. Out-of-frame TCR alpha sharing observed in monozygotic twins exceeded model estimates.

The germline V gene encodes CDR1 SGHVS and CDR2 FNYEAQ. With 5 bases clipped from V and 0 bases from J, the junction kept 5 bases outside the gene matches. The CDR3 totals 16 residues. After template switching added a universal primer site, the resulting cDNA carried unique molecular identifiers. TCRdb called the 5' RACE reads again in MiXCR, with one record for every CDR3 protein. The sample has some 660,000 distinct CDR3 sequences, 8.6% seen once; the top ten hold around 0.98%. These data were likewise used in another study, on yellow fever vaccine responses in identical twins. From that study: The authors reported partly convergent, partly personalized vaccine responses in identical twins.

The material sequenced was PBMCs. This TCR was sampled from a woman younger than 35 in good health. The chain carries TRBV7-6 and TRBJ2-4, with 9 positions matching TRBD1. Here the CDR3 DNA reads TGTGCCAGCAGCCCCTTGGGACAGGGAGCCAAAAACATTCAGTACTTC. This codes for CASSPLGQGAKNIQYF.